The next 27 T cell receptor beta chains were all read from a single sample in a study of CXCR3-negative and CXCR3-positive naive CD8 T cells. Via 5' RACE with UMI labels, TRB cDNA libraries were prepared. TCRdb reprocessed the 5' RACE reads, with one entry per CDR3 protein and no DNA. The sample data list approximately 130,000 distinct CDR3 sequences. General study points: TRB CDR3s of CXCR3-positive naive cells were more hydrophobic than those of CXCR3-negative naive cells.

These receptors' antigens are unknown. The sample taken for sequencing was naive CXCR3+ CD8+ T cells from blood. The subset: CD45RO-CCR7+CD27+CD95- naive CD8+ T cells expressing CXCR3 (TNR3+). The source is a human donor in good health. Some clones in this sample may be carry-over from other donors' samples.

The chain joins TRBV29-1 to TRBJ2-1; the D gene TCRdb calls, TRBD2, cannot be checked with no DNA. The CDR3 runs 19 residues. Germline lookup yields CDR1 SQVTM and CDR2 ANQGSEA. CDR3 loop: CTPPGLAGVRCCSYNEQFF.

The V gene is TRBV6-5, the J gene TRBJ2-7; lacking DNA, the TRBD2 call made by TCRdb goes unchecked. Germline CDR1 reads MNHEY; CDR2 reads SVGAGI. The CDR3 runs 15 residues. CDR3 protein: CASSYSTSGGNEQYF.

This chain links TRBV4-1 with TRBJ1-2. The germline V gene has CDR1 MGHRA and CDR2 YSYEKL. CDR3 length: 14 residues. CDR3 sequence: CASSQDSISYGYTF.

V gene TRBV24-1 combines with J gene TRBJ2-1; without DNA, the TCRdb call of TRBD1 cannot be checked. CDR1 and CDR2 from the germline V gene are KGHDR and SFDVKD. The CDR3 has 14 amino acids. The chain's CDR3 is CATSDPGIYNEQFF.

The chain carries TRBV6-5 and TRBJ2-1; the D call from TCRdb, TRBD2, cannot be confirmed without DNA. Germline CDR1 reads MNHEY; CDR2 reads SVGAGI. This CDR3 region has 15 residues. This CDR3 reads CASSPSGVTYNEQFF.

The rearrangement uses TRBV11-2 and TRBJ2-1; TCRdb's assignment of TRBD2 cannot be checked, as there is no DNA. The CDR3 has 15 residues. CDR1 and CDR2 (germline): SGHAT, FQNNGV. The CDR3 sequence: CASSLRGLAYNEQFF.

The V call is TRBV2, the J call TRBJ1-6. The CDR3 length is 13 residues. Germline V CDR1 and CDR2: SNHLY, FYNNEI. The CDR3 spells CASSEYQDSPLHF.

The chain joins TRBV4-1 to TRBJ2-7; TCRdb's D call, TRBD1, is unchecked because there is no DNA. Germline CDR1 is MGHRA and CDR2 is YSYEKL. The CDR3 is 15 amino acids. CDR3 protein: CASSQEGGAFYEQYF.

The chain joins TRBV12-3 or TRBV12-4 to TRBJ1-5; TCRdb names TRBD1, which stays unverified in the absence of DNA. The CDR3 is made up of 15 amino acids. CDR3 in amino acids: CASSWTGGLNQPQHF.

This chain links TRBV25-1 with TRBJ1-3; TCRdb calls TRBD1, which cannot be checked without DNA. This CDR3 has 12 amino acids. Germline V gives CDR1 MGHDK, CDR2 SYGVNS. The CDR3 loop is CASSDPAGIRYF.

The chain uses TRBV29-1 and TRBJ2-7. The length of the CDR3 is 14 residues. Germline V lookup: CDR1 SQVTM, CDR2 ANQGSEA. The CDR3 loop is CSVAGKGGSYEQYF.

CDR3 loop: CASSKGLDTSPSYEQYF. J is TRBJ2-7 and V is TRBV21-1; TCRdb calls TRBD2, which cannot be checked without DNA. TRBV21-1 is marked as a pseudogene. This CDR3 contains 17 residues.

CDR3 sequence: CASSLRGGQVNNEQFF. The chain is built from TRBV7-3 and TRBJ2-1; the TRBD1 assignment by TCRdb is unverifiable without DNA. This CDR3 contains 16 residues. Germline lookup yields CDR1 SGHTA and CDR2 FQGTGA.

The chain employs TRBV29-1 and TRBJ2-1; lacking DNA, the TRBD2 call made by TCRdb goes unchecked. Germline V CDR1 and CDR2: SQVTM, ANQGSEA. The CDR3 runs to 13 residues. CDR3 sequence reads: CSVLSGMFNQQFF.

CDR3 sequence: CASSQDWGAGVYEQYF. This chain links TRBV4-3 with TRBJ2-7; TCRdb calls TRBD1, which cannot be checked without DNA. Germline V gene data show CDR1 as LGHNA and CDR2 as YSLEER. CDR3 length: 16 residues.

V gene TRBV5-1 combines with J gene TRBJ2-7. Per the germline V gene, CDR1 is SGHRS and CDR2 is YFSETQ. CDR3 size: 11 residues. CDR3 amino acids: CASSRGYEQYF.

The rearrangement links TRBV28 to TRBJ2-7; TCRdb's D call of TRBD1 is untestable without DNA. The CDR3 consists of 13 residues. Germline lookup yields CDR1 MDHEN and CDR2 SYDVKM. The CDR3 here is CASSSLGAREQYF.

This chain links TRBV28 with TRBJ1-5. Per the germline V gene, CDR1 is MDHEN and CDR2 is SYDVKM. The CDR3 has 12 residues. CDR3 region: CASTRIDQPQHF.

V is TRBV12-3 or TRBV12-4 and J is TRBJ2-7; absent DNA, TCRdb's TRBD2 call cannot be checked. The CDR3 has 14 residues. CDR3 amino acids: CASSPGLAGFEQYF.

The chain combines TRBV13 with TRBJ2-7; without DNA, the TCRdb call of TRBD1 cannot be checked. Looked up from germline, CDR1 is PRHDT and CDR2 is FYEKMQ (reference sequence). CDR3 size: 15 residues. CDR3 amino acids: CASSFTGVGNNEQFF.

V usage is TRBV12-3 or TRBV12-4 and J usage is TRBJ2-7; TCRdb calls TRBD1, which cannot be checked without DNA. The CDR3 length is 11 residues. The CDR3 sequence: CASTTGDEQYF.

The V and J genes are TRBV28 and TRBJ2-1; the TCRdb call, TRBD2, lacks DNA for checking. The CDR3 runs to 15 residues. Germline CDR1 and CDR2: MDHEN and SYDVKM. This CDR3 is CASGLAGEPYNEQFF. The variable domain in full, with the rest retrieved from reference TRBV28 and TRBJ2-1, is DVKVTQSSRYLVKRTGEKVFLECVQDMDHENMFWYRQDPGLGLRLIYFSYDVKMKEKGDIPEGYSVSREKKERFSLILESASTNQTSMYLCASGLAGEPYNEQFFGPGTRLTVL.

CDR3: CSARSGVEQYF. The rearrangement uses TRBV29-1 and TRBJ2-7; TCRdb calls TRBD1, which cannot be checked without DNA. The CDR3 totals 11 residues. Germline V lookup: CDR1 SQVTM, CDR2 ANQGSEA.

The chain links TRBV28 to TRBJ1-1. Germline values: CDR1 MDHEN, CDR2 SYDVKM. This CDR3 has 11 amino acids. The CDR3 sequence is CASSWETEAFF.

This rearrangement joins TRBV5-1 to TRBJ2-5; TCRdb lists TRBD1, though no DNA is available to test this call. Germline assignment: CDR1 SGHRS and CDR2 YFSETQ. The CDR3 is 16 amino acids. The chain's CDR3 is CANSWNLYGQQETQYF.

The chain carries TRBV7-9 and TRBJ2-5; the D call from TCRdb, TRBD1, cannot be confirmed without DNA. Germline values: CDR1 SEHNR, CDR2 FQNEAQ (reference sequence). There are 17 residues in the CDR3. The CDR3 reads CASSSNEPGRLKETQYF.

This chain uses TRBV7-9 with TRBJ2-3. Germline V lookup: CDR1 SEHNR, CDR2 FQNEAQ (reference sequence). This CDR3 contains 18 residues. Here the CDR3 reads CASSLAMVQGIATDTQYF.